A single sample gave rise to the 26 T cell receptor beta chains below, sequenced in a study of identical twins. TCRdb analysed the 5' RACE reads with MiXCR anew, one entry per CDR3 protein. The sample has 350,000 to 500,000 distinct CDR3 sequences, less than 20% seen once. Material: naive T cells sorted from blood. The receptors come from a man aged 45 to 65 in good health.

The DNA for the CDR3 is TGCGCCAGCAGCTGGAGAGGTCGTAACACTGAAGCTTTCTTT. Translating it yields CASSWRGRNTEAFF. The chain uses TRBV5-1 and TRBJ1-1; D uncertain. V lost 3 bases, J lost 2 bases, and 11 bases lay in between. This CDR3 comprises 14 residues. The V gene's germline CDR1 is SGHRS and CDR2 YFSETQ.

This clonotype showed up just a few times. The J gene is TRBJ2-3, the V gene TRBV7-3; D perhaps matches TRBD1 (5 bases). CDR1 SGHTA and CDR2 FQGTGA come from the germline V gene. Trimming removed 6 bases from V and 0 bases from J, with 19 bases in between. The CDR3 has 17 amino acids. The CDR3 DNA reads as TGTGCCAGCAGAATAGGGGCCGGACCTGCTAGCACAGATACGCAGTATTTT. This gives the protein CASRIGAGPASTDTQYF.

This chain links TRBV6-1 with TRBJ2-7; 7 bases are shared with TRBD2. The CDR3 spans 14 residues. Germline V gene sequence: CDR1 MNHNS, CDR2 SASEGT. V trimming: 8 bases; J trimming: 1 base; junction bases outside the gene matches: 8. The CDR3 is CASWIGGSSYEQYF. The DNA for the CDR3 is TGTGCCAGCTGGATAGGCGGGAGTTCCTACGAGCAGTACTTC.

This chain joins TRBV7-8 and TRBJ2-3; unclear D gene. This CDR3 is 16 amino acids long. Trimming stripped 1 base from V and 2 bases from J, with 13 bases between. CDR1 and CDR2 (germline): SGHVS, FQNEAQ. Here the CDR3 reads CASSLGSLQPTDTQYF. In nucleotides, the CDR3 is TGTGCCAGCAGCTTAGGATCGCTTCAACCCACAGATACGCAGTATTTT.

This clonotype showed up just a few times. V is TRBV5-1 and J is TRBJ2-7; D not resolved. Germline V gives CDR1 SGHRS, CDR2 YFSETQ. The CDR3 covers 14 residues. Trimming left V 0 bases short and J 2 bases short, with 9 bases between. CDR3 coding DNA: TGCGCCAGCAGCTTGGAGGGCCCCCCCTACGAGCAGTACTTC. Its translation: CASSLEGPPYEQYF.

This clonotype was detected ten times or more. The chain combines TRBV11-2 with TRBJ2-7; weak D call: TRBD1 (6 bases). The V gene lost 5 bases and the J gene lost 3 bases, with 20 bases spanning the gap. CDR3 length: 16 residues. Germline CDR1 is SGHAT and CDR2 is FQNNGV. CDR3 sequence reads: CASSLQRWTVFYEQYF. The CDR3 nucleotides read TGTGCCAGCAGCCTTCAAAGGTGGACAGTGTTCTACGAGCAGTACTTC.

Only a few counts were recorded for this clonotype. The chain links TRBV28 to TRBJ2-1; D call uncertain. CDR3 length equals 13 residues. Per the germline V gene, CDR1 is MDHEN and CDR2 is SYDVKM. V dropped 2 bases and J dropped 3 bases, with 5 bases sitting between them. The CDR3 nucleotides are TGTGCCAGCAGTTTAAGGTACTACAATGAGCAGTTCTTC. Translating it yields CASSLRYYNEQFF.

This clonotype has a count of ten or more. The chain joins TRBV4-3 to TRBJ1-2; perhaps TRBD1 as D (6 bases). V was cut by 0 bases and J by 10 bases, with 15 bases left in between. Germline V gene sequence: CDR1 LGHNA, CDR2 YSLEER. The CDR3 has 14 residues. The CDR3 loop is CASSQDPVGGHYTF. The CDR3 nucleotides read TGCGCCAGCAGCCAAGATCCCGTAGGGGGACACTACACCTTC.

The chain uses TRBV9 and TRBJ2-1; tentatively, D is TRBD1 or TRBD2 (5 bases each). In germline, CDR1 is SGDLS, CDR2 YYNGEE. Trimming took 0 bases from V and 14 from J, leaving 15 bases between them. The CDR3 contains 13 residues. CDR3 protein: CASSVADEGNEFF. Here the CDR3 DNA reads TGTGCCAGCAGCGTAGCTGACGAGGGGAACGAGTTCTTC.

Only a few counts were recorded for this clonotype. The V gene is TRBV6-5, the J gene TRBJ1-1; D is unresolved. Germline V CDR1 and CDR2: MNHEY, SVGAGI. Trimming removed 0 bases from V and 3 bases from J, with 8 bases in between. There are 14 residues in the CDR3. CDR3 loop: CASSYSPGYTEAFF. CDR3 DNA: TGTGCCAGCAGTTACTCCCCGGGGTACACTGAAGCTTTCTTT.

In this sample, this clonotype turned up many times. CDR3 nucleotide sequence: TGTGCCAGCAGCCCGGCGGTTGGAGGGCTGCGTACAGATACGCAGTATTTT. Residues: CASSPAVGGLRTDTQYF. The chain uses TRBV5-4 and TRBJ2-3; TRBD2 is a possible D gene (6 bases). The length of the CDR3 is 17 residues. The V gene's germline CDR1 is SGHNT and CDR2 YYREEE (reference sequence). Trimming removed 4 bases from V and 3 bases from J, with 21 bases in between.

This clonotype was observed at least ten times. CDR3 loop: CASSLQRGGGEAFF. CDR3 DNA: TGTGCCAGCAGCCTCCAACGGGGGGGCGGTGAAGCTTTCTTT. This chain links TRBV3-1 with TRBJ1-1; D is possibly TRBD1 (6 bases). The CDR3 totals 14 residues. CDR1 and CDR2 (germline): LGHDT, YNNKEL (reference sequence). The germline V and J ends were trimmed by 4 bases and 7 bases, with 16 bases remaining between them.

The chain employs TRBV7-9 and TRBJ2-7, with 11 bases matching TRBD2. Trimming cost V 5 bases and J 6 bases; bases outside gene matches: 9. Germline V gene sequence: CDR1 SEHNR, CDR2 FQNEAQ (reference sequence). The CDR3 has 15 amino acids. The CDR3 DNA follows: TGTGCCAGCAGCCCAAGACTAGCGGGGTTCGTCGAGCAGTACTTC. Translation: CASSPRLAGFVEQYF.

This clonotype was counted many times. This chain joins TRBV29-1 and TRBJ2-5; D is uncertain. Trimming pared 4 bases from V and 4 bases from J, leaving 13 bases between. Germline CDR1 SQVTM, CDR2 ANQGSEA. The CDR3 runs to 13 residues. The CDR3 spells CSVVGRIGETQYF. The CDR3 DNA is TGCAGCGTTGTGGGAAGGATAGGAGAGACCCAGTACTTC.

This clonotype was seen a handful of times. V gene TRBV12-3 or TRBV12-4 combines with J gene TRBJ2-1, with 8 nucleotides matching TRBD2. CDR3 size: 15 residues. Losses at the gene ends were 6 bases for V and 8 bases for J; bases not matched to a gene: 12. CDR3 protein: CASRKSGRPGDEQFF. DNA of the CDR3: TGTGCCAGCAGAAAAAGCGGGAGACCTGGCGATGAGCAGTTCTTC.

This clonotype was counted ten times or more. The chain couples TRBV5-1 to TRBJ1-2; D is uncertain. The ends were cut back, 4 bases at V and 2 bases at J, with 18 bases in the middle. There are 16 residues in the CDR3. CDR1 SGHRS and CDR2 YFSETQ come from the germline V gene. DNA of the CDR3: TGCGCCAGCAGCCTAGGGATTGGCCTTATGAACTATGGCTACACCTTC. It encodes CASSLGIGLMNYGYTF.

This sequence joins TRBV5-4 and TRBJ2-6, with a tentative D call TRBD2 (5 bases). V was cut by 1 base and J by 2 bases, with 7 bases left in between. Germline V gene lookup returns CDR1 SGHNT and CDR2 YYREEE (reference sequence). There are 15 residues in the CDR3. The CDR3 is CASSLPGAGANVLTF. The CDR3 bases are TGTGCCAGCAGCTTGCCCGGGGCTGGGGCCAACGTCCTGACTTTC.

The chain recombines TRBV29-1 with TRBJ1-2; 7 bases agree with TRBD1. Germline lookup yields CDR1 SQVTM and CDR2 ANQGSEA. J gave up 5 bases and V 5 bases, and 11 bases lay outside the gene matches. The CDR3 contains 14 residues. As DNA, the CDR3 is TGCAGCGTTCCTTTGAGGGGGCTAGGATATGGCTACACCTTC. Translated: CSVPLRGLGYGYTF.

Only a few counts were recorded for this clonotype. V and J are TRBV28 and TRBJ2-3, with a possible D match to TRBD1 (6 bases). The CDR3 consists of 17 residues. The V gene lost 6 bases and the J gene lost 0 bases, with 19 bases spanning the gap. CDR1 is MDHEN, CDR2 SYDVKM, per germline. Written as DNA, the CDR3 is TGTGCCAGCAGCTACTACCTTGGACAGACAAGCACAGATACGCAGTATTTT. Its translation: CASSYYLGQTSTDTQYF.

This clonotype has ten or more counts. The chain carries TRBV27 and TRBJ1-5, with D perhaps TRBD1 (5 bases). With 5 bases removed from V and 4 bases from J, the gap between germline ends came to 12 bases. CDR1 is MNHEY, CDR2 SMNVEV, per germline (reference sequence). The CDR3 consists of 14 residues. As DNA, the CDR3 is TGTGCCAGCAGTGGTACAGGAAATAATCAGCCCCAGCATTTT. This gives the protein CASSGTGNNQPQHF.

This clonotype was found a few times. V and J are TRBV4-3 and TRBJ1-2, with D hard to call. The CDR3 has 12 residues. The germline V gene has CDR1 LGHNA and CDR2 YSLEER. V was shortened by 2 bases and J by 7 bases, with 8 bases between the two germline ends. For the CDR3, the DNA is TGCGCCAGCAGCCAATTCGATAGTGGCTACACCTTC. This codes for CASSQFDSGYTF.

This clonotype occurred many times. The rearrangement uses TRBV11-2 and TRBJ2-5; weak D call: TRBD2 (6 bases). The germline CDR1 and CDR2 sequences are SGHAT and FQNNGV. The CDR3 is 15 amino acids. The V end lost 1 base, the J end lost 4 bases, and 13 bases lay between the germline ends. CDR3 DNA sequence: TGTGCCAGCAGCTTAGCTGGGGGAGGTAGAGAGACCCAGTACTTC. It specifies CASSLAGGGRETQYF.

This clonotype was detected once. This rearrangement joins TRBV4-3 to TRBJ2-7; 10 bases map to TRBD2. Trimming cost V 4 bases and J 2 bases; bases outside gene matches: 11. The CDR3 consists of 17 residues. Germline V gene data show CDR1 as LGHNA and CDR2 as YSLEER. The CDR3 reads CASSPGVSGGAAYEQYF. CDR3 nucleotide sequence: TGCGCCAGCAGCCCGGGGGTAAGCGGGGGGGCCGCCTACGAGCAGTACTTC.

The chain is built from TRBV29-1 and TRBJ1-1; 8 nucleotides line up with TRBD1. The CDR3 has 14 residues. CDR1 and CDR2 (germline): SQVTM, ANQGSEA. With V trimmed by 6 bases and J by 3 bases, 9 bases remained unmatched. The CDR3 DNA reads as TGCAGCGTGCGAGACAGGGGCAAGTACACTGAAGCTTTCTTT. Translating gives CSVRDRGKYTEAFF. The variable domain in full, completed from reference TRBV29-1 and TRBJ1-1, reads SAVISQKPSRDICQRGTSLTIQCQVDSQVTMMFWYRQQPGQSLTLIATANQGSEATYESGFVIDKFPISRPNLTFSTLTVSNMSPEDSSIYLCSVRDRGKYTEAFFGQGTRLTVV.

The chain carries TRBV15 and TRBJ1-5; possibly TRBD1 for D (5 bases). Germline V gene sequence: CDR1 LNHNV, CDR2 YYDKDF (reference sequence). This CDR3 is 15 amino acids long. V shed 1 base and J shed 4 bases, with 11 bases lying between them. This CDR3 is CATSRGAGRNQPQHF. The CDR3 DNA is TGTGCCACCAGCAGAGGGGCGGGACGGAATCAGCCCCAGCATTTT.

Ten or more counts support this clonotype. This chain connects TRBV7-2 to TRBJ2-7, with 9 bases matching TRBD2. Germline V gene sequence: CDR1 SGHTA, CDR2 FQGNSA. The CDR3 contains 16 residues. With V trimmed by 1 base and J by 2 bases, 6 bases remained unmatched. This chain's CDR3 is CASSLGAGGYPYEQYF. In nucleotides, the CDR3 is TGTGCCAGCAGCTTAGGAGCGGGAGGTTATCCCTACGAGCAGTACTTC.